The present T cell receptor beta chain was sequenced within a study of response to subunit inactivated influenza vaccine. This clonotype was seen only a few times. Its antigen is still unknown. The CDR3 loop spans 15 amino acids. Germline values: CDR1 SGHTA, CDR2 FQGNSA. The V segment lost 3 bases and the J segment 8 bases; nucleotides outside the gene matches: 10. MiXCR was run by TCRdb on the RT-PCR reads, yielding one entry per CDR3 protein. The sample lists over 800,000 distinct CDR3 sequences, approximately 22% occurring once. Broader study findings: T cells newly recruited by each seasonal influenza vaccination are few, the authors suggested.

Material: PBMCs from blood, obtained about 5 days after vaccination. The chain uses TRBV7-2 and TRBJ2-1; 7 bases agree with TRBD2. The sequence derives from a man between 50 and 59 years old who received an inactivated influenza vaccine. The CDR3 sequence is CASSLDPGRIYEQFF. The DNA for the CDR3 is TGTGCCAGCAGCTTGGATCCCGGGAGGATCTATGAGCAGTTCTTC.